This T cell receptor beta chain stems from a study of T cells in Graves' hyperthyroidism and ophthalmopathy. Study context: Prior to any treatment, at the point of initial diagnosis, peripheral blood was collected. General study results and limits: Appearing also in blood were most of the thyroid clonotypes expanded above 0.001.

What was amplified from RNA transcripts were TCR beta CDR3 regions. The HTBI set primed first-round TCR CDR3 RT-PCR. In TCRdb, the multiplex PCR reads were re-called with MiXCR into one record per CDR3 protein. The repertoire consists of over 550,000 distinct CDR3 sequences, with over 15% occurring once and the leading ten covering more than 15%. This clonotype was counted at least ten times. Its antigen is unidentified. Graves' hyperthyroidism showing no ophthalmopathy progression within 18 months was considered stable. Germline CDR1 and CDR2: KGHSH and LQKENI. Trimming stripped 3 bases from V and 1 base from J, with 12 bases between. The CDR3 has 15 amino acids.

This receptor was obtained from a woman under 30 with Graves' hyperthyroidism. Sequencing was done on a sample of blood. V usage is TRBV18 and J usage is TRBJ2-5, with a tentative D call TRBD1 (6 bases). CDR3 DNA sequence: TGTGCCAGCTCACCCAGCCGGGACACCCAAGAGACCCAGTACTTC. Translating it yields CASSPSRDTQETQYF.